This note documents a single TCR beta chain sequence. This clone's antigen is unknown. There are no base qualities to consult, and no much larger clone falls within one base. This entry belongs to a study of T cell responses to AZD1222 COVID-19 vaccine (dated by TCRdb to 2020 to 2023). Describing the broader study: AZD1222 recipients with second doses at about 4 weeks or about 12 weeks were pooled, because spike-specific TCR depth and breadth did not differ between schedules. A total of around 240 trial participants underwent TCR sequencing, of whom 207 received two doses of AZD1222 and around 25 received two doses of the MenACWY control vaccine. Trial participants were enrolled by age into subgroups of 18-55, 56-69 and 70-plus years, and around 140, 26 and 57 TCR-sequenced participants, respectively, were included in these subgroups. Results the study describes overall, beyond this receptor: A significant rise in spike-specific TCR breadth and depth was observed after two AZD1222 doses relative to day 0 and relative to MenACWY recipients. The 56-69-year group was small, and its depth increase did not reach significance, likely because of low power. Reportedly, almost half of the unique spike-specific TCRs recognized epitopes lying outside the regions that are mutated in the B.1.351 and B.1.1.7 variants. Participants were mostly white British and included more females than males, and it was suggested by the authors that clonal diversity may have been underestimated. The vaccine-associated CD4 TCRs covered the entire spike protein, and the dominant responses fell in regions 160-218 and 743-854. Because no day 14 peak-response samples were available, the repertoires could be characterized only after the peak T cell response. Conclusions about previously exposed vaccinees are limited, since just 6 or 7 AZD1222 recipients were seropositive for SARS-CoV-2 at baseline.

CDR1 WSHSY and CDR2 SAAADI are derived from the germline V gene. V is clipped by 6 bases and J by 4 bases, and the sequence between their germline boundaries is 13 bases long. The cysteine opens and the phenylalanine closes a CDR3 of 14 amino acids. Of all the DNA, just the CDR3 is kept, 42 bases in frame from base 1. The time point label, read with the paper, signifies: baseline before first vaccination. Vaccinee samples came from UK trials COV001 and COV002, including a single-blind randomized controlled phase 2/3 trial of AZD1222 (ChAdOx1 nCoV-19) in healthy adults. Trial participant PBMC samples were collected at day 0 and day 28 after the second dose for TCRbeta chain sequencing. The CDR3 regions of human TCRbeta chains were analyzed by immunosequencing. Per the authors' processing: Repertoire TCRs were matched against a reference library of SARS-CoV-2-specific TCRs generated with the MIRA antigen-specificity platform. Breadth was defined as the fraction of unique TCRs that were SARS-CoV-2-associated, and depth was defined as the fraction of total T cells that were SARS-CoV-2-associated. Each spike-specific TCR was assigned to its reactive spike region and to a CD4 or CD8 class using the MIRA data. Log10-transformed breadth and depth values were compared by one-way ANOVA with Sidak's multiple comparisons tests. Imported from immuneACCESS, the table was reduced by TCRdb to in-frame sequences with V and J called. These copies leave out some clones; in studies compared against another copy, an unresolved V gene accounts for under half, and the cause of the remainder is not known. The D gene and trimming were derived from the DNA, and the V and J assignments and clone size from that table. The sample table holds about 130,000 clones, of which 85% to 95% were seen once. Of the sample, approximately 0.85% is held by the ten largest clones.

The sequence came from an adult in good health. The sample consisted of peripheral blood, taken on day 0 of AZD1222 vaccination. The chain was built from TRBV10-2 and TRBJ1-5; matching of 5 bases hints at TRBD1 as the D gene. The DNA is TGCGCCAGCAGCCGGACATCCCTTAATCAGCCCCAGCATTTT. This codes for CASSRTSLNQPQHF.